This T cell receptor beta chain was observed in a study of T cell responses to AZD1222 COVID-19 vaccine. In the study overall: Second-dose groups at about 4 or about 12 weeks were pooled.

Study-level findings and limits: Possibly, clonal diversity was underestimated; donors were largely white British and included more females. A reported finding is that nearly half of spike-specific TCRs target unmutated variant regions. A rise in Spike-specific TCR breadth and depth followed two AZD1222 doses.

Concerning this clone itself: Its specificity is unknown.

Here immunoSEQ multiplex PCR was the method, and the copy in TCRdb shows in-frame clones only, minus some. Of more than 100,000 clones in the sample, 90% to 95% were seen once. The source is an adult in good health. The sequencing used peripheral blood, collected on day 0 of AZD1222 vaccination.

The CDR3 nucleotides read TGCAGCGCTCTTCGGGGCACCACTGAAGCTTTCTTT. Translation gives CSALRGTTEAFF. The chain joins TRBV29-1 to TRBJ1-1, with D possibly being TRBD1 (5 bases). There are 12 residues in the CDR3. The germline V and J ends were trimmed by 7 bases and 4 bases, with 13 bases remaining between them. CDR1 SQVTM and CDR2 ANQGSEA come from the germline V gene. Complete variable domain (other parts from reference TRBV29-1 and TRBJ1-1): SAVISQKPSRDICQRGTSLTIQCQVDSQVTMMFWYRQQPGQSLTLIATANQGSEATYESGFVIDKFPISRPNLTFSTLTVSNMSPEDSSIYLCSALRGTTEAFFGQGTRLTVV.